The rows below give T cell receptor beta chains drawn from one sample of a study of blood T cell repertoires in COVID-19. The table came from immunoSEQ multiplex PCR; TCRdb's copy has only in-frame clones and leaves some out. The sample records about 210,000 clones, roughly 78% being singletons. The source material was peripheral blood. The receptors were sampled from a woman in her thirties or forties with acute or convalescent COVID-19. The CDR3 runs from the conserved cysteine through the conserved F or W. Each record gives: J gene, D gene, V gene, clone size, CDR3 DNA, CDR3 protein. D genes are given only for firm matches. Clone size, where shown, is once, few, many, or a class for clones that have expanded.

TRBJ1-5 TRBD1 TRBV11-2 - TGTGCCAGCAGCCCAGGGACAGCTAGCAATCAGCCCCAGCATTTT CASSPGTASNQPQHF
TRBJ2-7 - TRBV5-1 - TGCGCCAGCAGAACGACAGGATCCTACGAGCAGTACTTC CASRTTGSYEQYF
TRBJ2-4 TRBD2 TRBV2 - TGTGCCAGCAGACACAAGGGGACTAGCGGGGTAGCCAAAAACATTCAGTACTTC CASRHKGTSGVAKNIQYF
TRBJ2-1 TRBD1 TRBV12-3/TRBV12-4 - TGTGCCAGCAGTACCGGGACAGACAAGCAGTTCTTC CASSTGTDKQFF
TRBJ2-7 TRBD2 TRBV4-3 - TGCGCCAGCAGCCAAGAACTAGCGGGGACCTACGAGCAGTACTTC CASSQELAGTYEQYF
TRBJ2-3 - TRBV18 - TGTGCCAGCTCACCACAGGCGGGGGCCGCCTTAGATACGCAGTATTTT CASSPQAGAALDTQYF
TRBJ1-1 - TRBV24-1 - TGTGCCACCAGTGAGCCCGGGATCACCTTCGGGAACACTGAAGCTTTCTTT CATSEPGITFGNTEAFF
TRBJ2-6 - TRBV18 - TGTGCCAGCTCACCCTGGAGCGGGTCTGGGGCCAACGTCCTGACTTTC CASSPWSGSGANVLTF
TRBJ2-2 - TRBV3-1/TRBV3-2 - TGTGCCAGCAGCCGGCAGGGATCTGGCGGGGAGCTGTTTTTT CASSRQGSGGELFF
TRBJ2-2 - TRBV29-1 - TGCAGCGTTTGGAGGTCAGGCACCGGGGAGCTGTTTTTT CSVWRSGTGELFF
TRBJ2-5 TRBD2 TRBV6-5 - TGTGCCAACTCGCGGGACTACTCGTACCAAGAGACCCAGTACTTC CANSRDYSYQETQYF
TRBJ1-4 - TRBV25-1 few TGTGCCAGCAGTATCCAGGGGAATCTGTTTTTT CASSIQGNLFF
TRBJ1-5 - TRBV12-5 - TGTGCTAGTGGTCCCCAGGGGCCCCAGCATTTT CASGPQGPQHF
TRBJ1-6 - TRBV3-1/TRBV3-2 - TGTGCCAGCAGCCGCCAACCCCGGAATTCACCCCTCCACTTT CASSRQPRNSPLHF
TRBJ2-3 - TRBV11-2 - TGTGCCAGCAGCTCCATGGGGGGTTACACAGATACGCAGTATTTT CASSSMGGYTDTQYF
TRBJ2-7 TRBD1 TRBV3-1/TRBV3-2 - TGTGCCAGCAGCCGACAGGGCATTGGCGAGCAGTACTTC CASSRQGIGEQYF
TRBJ2-7 - TRBV11-2 - TGTGCCAGCAGCTTAAATTTCCCCGGGGCAGGGGCTTCCTACGAGCAGTACTTC CASSLNFPGAGASYEQYF
TRBJ2-1 TRBD2 TRBV2 - TGTGCCAGCGGGACTAGCGGGAATCAGCAGTTCTTC CASGTSGNQQFF
TRBJ1-3 - TRBV6-4 - TGTGCCAGCAGTCCCGGGGGAGATGGAAACACCATATATTTT CASSPGGDGNTIYF
TRBJ2-7 TRBD1 TRBV11-2 - TGTGCCAGCAGCTTTAGTTTAGGGGGCCCCCCGAGGTCCGAGCAGTACTTC CASSFSLGGPPRSEQYF
TRBJ2-7 - TRBV10-3 - TGTGCCATCAGTGTCCAGGGTAACTACGAGCAGTACTTC CAISVQGNYEQYF
TRBJ2-7 TRBD2 TRBV27 - TGTGCCAGCAGTTTGGGACTAGCGGGCGCAGGGGGCTCCTACGAGCAGTACTTC CASSLGLAGAGGSYEQYF
TRBJ1-6 TRBD1 TRBV9 - TGTGCCAGCAGCGTAGACAGGGGCAATTCACCCCTCCACTTT CASSVDRGNSPLHF
TRBJ1-3 - TRBV5-1 - TGCGCCAGCAGCTTGAAAGCGGGATCCTACAATAGGAACACCATATATTTT CASSLKAGSYNRNTIYF
TRBJ2-7 TRBD2 TRBV13 - TGTGCCAGCAGCCTAACGCTAGCGGGGGGTGGGGAGCAGTACTTC CASSLTLAGGGEQYF
TRBJ2-1 TRBD2 TRBV6-6 - TGTGCCAGCAGTCCCGAAACCGGGACTAGCGATGAGCAGTTCTTC CASSPETGTSDEQFF
TRBJ2-3 TRBD2 TRBV10-3 - TGTGCCATCAGCGGACTAGGGAGCACAGATACGCAGTATTTT CAISGLGSTDTQYF
TRBJ2-7 - TRBV10-3 - TGTGCCATCAGTGGGTTTCAAGGGGACTACGAGCAGTACTTC CAISGFQGDYEQYF
TRBJ2-7 TRBD1 TRBV10-3 - TGTGCCATGAAAAGGGACAGGGAGGCCGACGAGCAGTACTTC CAMKRDREADEQYF
TRBJ2-3 - TRBV21-1 - TGTGCCAGCAGCAAAGGGGGACAGGGGCGTAGGGGAACAGATACGCAGTATTTT CASSKGGQGRRGTDTQYF
TRBJ2-1 TRBD1 TRBV11-2 - TGTGCCAGCAGCTTAGTTTTTGGCAGGGGGAATGAGCAGTTCTTC CASSLVFGRGNEQFF
TRBJ2-3 TRBD2 TRBV10-3 - TGTGCCATCAGTGGGTTTTGGCTAGCGGGGGGCGCAGATACGCAGTATTTT CAISGFWLAGGADTQYF
TRBJ2-3 TRBD1 TRBV11-3 few TGTGCCAGCAGCCCACAGGGGAACACAGATACGCAGTATTTT CASSPQGNTDTQYF
TRBJ1-5 - TRBV19 - TGTGCCAGTAGTATAACCCAGGGAATACCTAATCAGCCCCAGCATTTT CASSITQGIPNQPQHF
TRBJ2-1 - TRBV18 few TGTGCCAGCTCACCGACCGGAGGACGGAATAATGAGCAGTTCTTC CASSPTGGRNNEQFF
TRBJ2-1 TRBD2 TRBV19 - TGTGCCAGTACTTATTCGGGAGGGGGGTACAATGAGCAGTTCTTC CASTYSGGGYNEQFF
TRBJ2-3 - TRBV7-7 - TGTGCCAGCAGCTTAGATGGCGGGAGCACAGATACGCAGTATTTT CASSLDGGSTDTQYF
TRBJ1-6 TRBD1 TRBV9 - TGTGCCAGCAGCGTAGAGGCGGGACAGGGGAGGTCACCCCTCCACTTT CASSVEAGQGRSPLHF
TRBJ2-7 TRBD1 TRBV19 - TGTGCCAGTGGGGACAGCCCCTACGAGCAGTACTTC CASGDSPYEQYF
TRBJ1-3 TRBD1 TRBV18 - TGTGCCAGCTCACCACAGGCCCGGGACAGAGCTGGAAACACCATATATTTT CASSPQARDRAGNTIYF
TRBJ1-1 TRBD1 TRBV28 - TGTGCCAGCAGTACACAGGGGCCGGGAGCTTTCTTT CASSTQGPGAFF
TRBJ2-2 TRBD1 TRBV5-8 - TGTGCCAGCAGCTGGGGGACAGCCGGGGAGCTGTTTTTT CASSWGTAGELFF
TRBJ1-2 - TRBV18 - TGTGCCAGCTCACCACCGTCTTTAGGGAGCTATGGCTACACCTTC CASSPPSLGSYGYTF
TRBJ2-7 - TRBV7-3 - TGTGCCAGCAGCTTCCGCGGAGGTGCCGAAGAGCAGTACTTC CASSFRGGAEEQYF
TRBJ2-3 - TRBV9 - TGTGCCAGCAGCGTAAGTGGACTCCGAGCGCAGTATTTT CASSVSGLRAQYF
TRBJ2-7 TRBD2 TRBV4-1 - TGCGCCAGCAGCCACGATTTCGATAGTGGACTAGGGGATAAGACCTACGAGCAGTACTTC CASSHDFDSGLGDKTYEQYF
TRBJ2-7 TRBD1 TRBV6-5 - TGTGCCAGCAGCCGACAGGGTTCAACCTACGAGCAGTACTTC CASSRQGSTYEQYF
TRBJ1-2 - TRBV27 - TGTGCCAGCGGAGTTTCGGGAGCCTATGGCTACACCTTC CASGVSGAYGYTF
TRBJ2-1 TRBD2 TRBV10-2 - TGCGCCAGCAGTGAGACTAGCGGGTCCAGTCCGTTCTTC CASSETSGSSPFF
TRBJ1-1 TRBD1 TRBV7-9 - TGTGCCAGCAGCTCAACGACAGGGGTTGGAAACACTGAAGCTTTCTTT CASSSTTGVGNTEAFF
TRBJ1-1 TRBD1 TRBV4-3 - TGCGCCAGCAGCCTTCGGGACAGGGCGAACACTGAAGCTTTCTTT CASSLRDRANTEAFF
TRBJ1-3 - TRBV18 - TGTGCCAGCTCTCGAGAGGGAGTCTCTGGAAACACCATATATTTT CASSREGVSGNTIYF
TRBJ2-3 TRBD1 TRBV4-1 - TGCGCCAGCAGCCACCTGGACAGGGATGCAGATACGCAGTATTTT CASSHLDRDADTQYF
TRBJ2-1 TRBD2 TRBV30 - TGTGCCTGGAGTACTAGCGGGGGGGCCGATGAGCAGTTCTTC CAWSTSGGADEQFF
TRBJ1-3 - TRBV2 - TGTGCCAGCAGTGACACAGGGACTATCGCTGGAAACACCATATATTTT CASSDTGTIAGNTIYF
TRBJ2-5 - TRBV14 few TGTGCCAGCAGCCTAGCCCCCTCTCCAGCCCAGTACTTC CASSLAPSPAQYF